What follows are 22 T cell receptor beta chains derived from one specimen sequenced in a study of blood T cell repertoires in COVID-19. This table comes from immunoSEQ multiplex PCR, and its TCRdb copy is limited to in-frame clones, with some not included. The table records about 260,000 clones, just under 90% of them present only once. Sample: PBMCs or T cells enriched from blood (not recorded which). These receptors originate from a man aged 50-60 years who had been exposed to COVID-19.

The V gene is TRBV6-5, the J gene TRBJ2-5; 10 positions match TRBD2. Germline V gene data show CDR1 as MNHEY and CDR2 as SVGAGI. This CDR3 spans 15 amino acids. Germline trimming cut 6 bases from V and 5 bases from J; bases unmatched to any gene: 9. CDR3 sequence reads: CASSYNLGLAETQYF. In DNA, the CDR3 is TGTGCCAGCAGCTACAACCTGGGACTAGCGGAGACCCAGTACTTC.

J is TRBJ1-2 and V is TRBV2, with 9 bases that match TRBD1. J was trimmed by 7 bases and V by 2 bases; bases with no gene match: 8. Germline lookup yields CDR1 SNHLY and CDR2 FYNNEI. The CDR3 extends over 15 amino acids. CDR3 sequence reads: CASSELPGQGAGYTF. CDR3 nucleotide sequence: TGTGCCAGCAGTGAACTACCGGGACAGGGAGCTGGCTACACCTTC.

The chain employs TRBV9 and TRBJ1-3; TRBD1 is a possible D gene (5 bases). Germline V gives CDR1 SGDLS, CDR2 YYNGEE. The length of the CDR3 is 13 residues. Trimming removed 6 bases at V and 4 bases at J, with 11 bases between. Written as DNA, the CDR3 is TGTGCCAGCACCCGGGACTCCGGAAACACCATATATTTT. Translating it yields CASTRDSGNTIYF.

J is TRBJ1-1 and V is TRBV7-9; the D is unclear. CDR3 length: 13 amino acids. Looked up from germline, CDR1 is SEHNR and CDR2 is FQNEAQ (reference sequence). V was shortened by 3 bases and J by 1 base, with 6 bases between the two germline ends. The CDR3 reads CASSLGRNTEAFF. Here the CDR3 DNA reads TGTGCCAGCAGCTTGGGGAGGAACACTGAAGCTTTCTTT.

This rearrangement joins TRBV9 to TRBJ1-3; D is unresolved. The CDR3 loop spans 15 amino acids. Looked up from germline, CDR1 is SGDLS and CDR2 is YYNGEE. V was clipped by 6 bases and J by 4 bases, with 17 bases between them. The CDR3 here is CASTRGRNGGNTIYF. Written as DNA, the CDR3 is TGTGCCAGCACCCGCGGGCGAAACGGAGGAAACACCATATATTTT.

This clone was seen a handful of times. CDR3 nucleotides: TGCGCCAGCAGCTTGGGGTCGGCAGGGGGAGAGACCCAGTACTTC. It encodes CASSLGSAGGETQYF. The rearrangement uses TRBV5-1 and TRBJ2-5; TRBD1 matches 7 bases. Germline CDR1 and CDR2: SGHRS and YFSETQ. Trimming cost V 0 bases and J 4 bases; bases outside gene matches: 6. CDR3 length: 15 residues.

The chain is built from TRBV27 and TRBJ2-3; D may be TRBD2 (5 bases). The germline V gene encodes CDR1 MNHEY and CDR2 SMNVEV (reference sequence). This CDR3 has 13 residues. V shed 7 bases and J shed 0 bases, with 8 bases lying between them. CDR3 region: CASKDLSTDTQYF. DNA of the CDR3: TGTGCCAGCAAGGACTTAAGCACAGATACGCAGTATTTT.

The gene calls are TRBV6-6 and TRBJ2-5; maybe TRBD2 (6 bases). Germline CDR1 reads MNHNY; CDR2 reads SVGAGI (reference sequence). V gave up 7 bases and J gave up 1 base, with 16 bases separating them. This CDR3 region has 15 residues. The CDR3 DNA follows: TGTGCCAGCATCGTTAGCGGTGGCCTCCAAGAGACCCAGTACTTC. This encodes CASIVSGGLQETQYF.

The V call is TRBV28, the J call TRBJ2-1, with D uncertain. V dropped 2 bases and J dropped 0 bases, with 11 bases sitting between them. The CDR3 has 16 residues. The germline gives CDR1 MDHEN, CDR2 SYDVKM. The CDR3 sequence: CASSLAATLSYNEQFF. The CDR3, as DNA: TGTGCCAGCAGTTTAGCGGCTACACTCTCCTACAATGAGCAGTTCTTC.

V gene TRBV19 combines with J gene TRBJ1-1; 9 bases map to TRBD1. The CDR3 covers 14 residues. V gave up 5 bases and J gave up 2 bases; unmatched junction bases: 3. Per germline, CDR1 LNHDA and CDR2 SQIVND (reference sequence). The CDR3 loop reads CASSPGQGNTEAFF. CDR3 sequence (DNA): TGTGCCAGTAGTCCGGGACAGGGAAACACTGAAGCTTTCTTT.

The chain couples TRBV2 to TRBJ1-5; D gene ambiguous. V was cut by 4 bases and J by 1 base, with 5 bases left in between. The CDR3 spans 13 residues. Germline-derived CDR1 and CDR2 are SNHLY and FYNNEI. This CDR3 reads CASSAESNQPQHF. CDR3 DNA sequence: TGTGCCAGCAGTGCTGAGAGCAATCAGCCCCAGCATTTT.

The J gene is TRBJ2-6, the V gene TRBV4-2; maybe TRBD2 (5 bases). Trimming pared 0 bases from V and 0 bases from J, leaving 15 bases between. Per germline, CDR1 LGHNA and CDR2 YNFKEQ. The CDR3 totals 19 residues. The CDR3 sequence is CASSQDWERGVSGANVLTF. DNA of the CDR3: TGTGCCAGCAGCCAAGATTGGGAGAGAGGAGTCTCTGGGGCCAACGTCCTGACTTTC.

The V call is TRBV29-1, the J call TRBJ1-2, with TRBD1 matching 8 bases. Germline assignment: CDR1 SQVTM and CDR2 ANQGSEA. J lost 0 bases, V lost 6 bases, and 6 bases had no gene match. The CDR3 is made up of 14 amino acids. The CDR3 DNA reads TGCAGCGTCCTAGACAGGGGAACTAACTATGGCTACACCTTC. Its translation: CSVLDRGTNYGYTF.

The J gene is TRBJ2-5, the V gene TRBV5-4, with TRBD1 matching over 8 bases. V gave up 4 bases and J gave up 4 bases; unmatched junction bases: 9. This CDR3 is built from 15 residues. The germline V gene encodes CDR1 SGHNT and CDR2 YYREEE (reference sequence). The CDR3 DNA is TGTGCCAGCAGCAGGACAGGGCTGGATGGAGAGACCCAGTACTTC. As protein: CASSRTGLDGETQYF.

V is TRBV19 and J is TRBJ2-7; TRBD2 agrees at 7 bases. Germline V lookup: CDR1 LNHDA, CDR2 SQIVND (reference sequence). CDR3 length: 15 residues. The junction had 13 bases not matched to a gene; V was cut back by 3 bases and J by 8 bases. The CDR3 sequence is CASSIRTSGGPKQYV. The CDR3 nucleotides are TGTGCCAGTAGTATTCGGACTAGTGGCGGTCCCAAGCAGTACGTC.

The chain combines TRBV2 with TRBJ1-6; 10 positions match TRBD1. Germline V CDR1 and CDR2: SNHLY, FYNNEI. The CDR3 length is 15 residues. V lost 4 bases and J lost 8; bases outside the gene matches: 5. The CDR3 region is CASSGGQGPHSPLHF. Written as DNA, the CDR3 is TGTGCCAGCAGTGGGGGACAGGGGCCCCATTCACCCCTCCACTTT.

The genes are TRBV30 and TRBJ2-1; D not resolved. The CDR3 is 13 amino acids. Trimming cost V 2 bases and J 3 bases, with 8 bases left between them. Per germline, CDR1 GTSNPN and CDR2 SVGIG (reference sequence). CDR3 DNA sequence: TGTGCCTGGAGTATAGTAGTCTACAATGAGCAGTTCTTC. Protein: CAWSIVVYNEQFF.

The chain uses TRBV6-5 and TRBJ1-5; 7 nucleotides line up with TRBD1. Germline CDR1 MNHEY, CDR2 SVGAGI. The J segment lost 0 bases and the V segment lost 8 bases, leaving 4 bases of the junction unmatched. This CDR3 region has 14 residues. CDR3 coding DNA: TGTGCCAGCGATTGGACAGGTAGCAATCAGCCCCAGCATTTT. Translation gives CASDWTGSNQPQHF.

This clone was observed once. This chain joins TRBV29-1 and TRBJ1-1, with TRBD1 as a possible D gene (6 bases). Germline CDR1 and CDR2: SQVTM and ANQGSEA. Deletions cut 8 bases from V and 1 base from J, with 11 bases between. The CDR3 runs 12 residues. For the CDR3, the DNA is TGCAGCCTAGGACAGCCGAACACTGAAGCTTTCTTT. This translates into CSLGQPNTEAFF. Full variable domain (outside the CDR3, taken from reference TRBV29-1 and TRBJ1-1): SAVISQKPSRDICQRGTSLTIQCQVDSQVTMMFWYRQQPGQSLTLIATANQGSEATYESGFVIDKFPISRPNLTFSTLTVSNMSPEDSSIYLCSLGQPNTEAFFGQGTRLTVV.

CDR3 in amino acids: CASSTGNRGLYGYTF. In DNA form, the CDR3 reads TGTGCCAGCAGCACTGGTAACAGGGGGCTTTATGGCTACACCTTC. The chain combines TRBV9 with TRBJ1-2; 9 positions match TRBD1. Germline trimming cut 4 bases from V and 5 bases from J; bases unmatched to any gene: 9. Germline CDR1 SGDLS, CDR2 YYNGEE. The CDR3 consists of 15 residues.

This rearrangement joins TRBV29-1 to TRBJ2-5; TRBD2 matches 11 bases. Germline V CDR1 and CDR2: SQVTM, ANQGSEA. V lost 7 bases, J lost 5 bases, and 3 bases stayed unmatched. CDR3 length: 12 residues. The CDR3: CSARTSGETQYF. CDR3 DNA sequence: TGCAGCGCCCGGACTAGCGGGGAGACCCAGTACTTC. Full variable domain (outside the CDR3, taken from reference TRBV29-1 and TRBJ2-5): SAVISQKPSRDICQRGTSLTIQCQVDSQVTMMFWYRQQPGQSLTLIATANQGSEATYESGFVIDKFPISRPNLTFSTLTVSNMSPEDSSIYLCSARTSGETQYFGPGTRLLVL.

This chain uses TRBV18 with TRBJ1-3; D is unclear. Trimming took off 4 bases at V and 0 bases at J, with 13 bases between the two ends. The CDR3 is made up of 16 amino acids. CDR1 and CDR2 (germline): KGHSH, LQKENI. The CDR3 sequence: CASSHSPQYSGNTIYF. As DNA, the CDR3 is TGTGCCAGCTCACACTCCCCACAGTACTCTGGAAACACCATATATTTT.